This T cell receptor beta chain comes out of a study of T-cell memory formation after mild COVID-19. Study at large: In these data, TCR clusters were largely donor specific. Whole-study results and caveats: Some SARS-CoV-2-responding clones were already detected in memory before infection.

The CDR3 extends over 13 amino acids. Trimming cost V 1 base and J 7 bases, with 8 bases left between them. The authors produced TCR alpha and TCR beta cDNA libraries with sample barcodes and UMIs by 5'RACE using constant-segment primers. TCRdb re-derived calls from the 5' RACE reads in MiXCR, one entry per CDR3 protein. The table shows 350,000 to 550,000 distinct CDR3 sequences, with about 20% occurring only once. Only a few counts were recorded for this clonotype. Its antigen remains unidentified. V and J are TRBV12-3 or TRBV12-4 and TRBJ1-3, with D uncertain. The source material was PBMCs or a T cell subset sorted from them (not recorded which). This receptor was obtained from a young man who had mild COVID-19 (a few samples of this study predate the infection). Cell type and time point are not known. DNA for the CDR3: TGTGCCAGCAGTTTAGGCAGAGGGAACACCATATATTTT. It yields the protein CASSLGRGNTIYF.